Given below is one TCR beta chain in context. Its target is not known. The data are from a study of a mutant IDH1 vaccine in newly diagnosed glioma. On the study more broadly: The earlier regimen, radiotherapy, temozolomide, or both, was most often both. V12 fell at week 35 and V13, the study end, at week 47.

Time point of the sample: week 47, end of study. Vaccination comprised doses that each held 300 ug of mutant IDH1 20-mer peptide, plus topical imiquimod. Germline CDR1 is SGHRS and CDR2 is YFSETQ. The length of the CDR3 is 14 residues. V lost 4 bases to trimming and J lost 5 bases; unmatched junction nucleotides: 6. The assay was immunoSEQ multiplex PCR, and TCRdb's table has in-frame clones only and misses some. Of about 36,000 clones in the sample, roughly 71% were seen once. The clonotype was recovered from a man between 40 and 49 years old with glioma. The sample in question was PBMCs, obtained from a glioma patient whose treatment included an IDH1 peptide vaccine. The J gene is TRBJ1-1, the V gene TRBV5-1; 9 nucleotides agree with TRBD1. CDR3 region: CASSLTGGITEAFF. DNA of the CDR3: TGCGCCAGCAGCCTGACAGGGGGGATTACTGAAGCTTTCTTT.